This T cell receptor (beta chain) was retrieved from a study of control samples from healthy donors and cancer patients. The CDR3 sequence is 17 residues long. The germline V gene encodes CDR1 SEHNR and CDR2 FQNEAQ (reference sequence). Trimming pared 5 bases from V and 2 bases from J, leaving 21 bases between. Profiled with immunoSEQ multiplex PCR; TCRdb holds only in-frame clones, not every one. The sample contains 200,000 or so clones, about 94% of which appear only once. The specimen was blood. The chain has TRBV7-9 and TRBJ2-5; D is possibly TRBD2 (6 bases). This TCR was sampled from a man aged 50 to 60 in good health. CDR3 residues: CASSISGRPRGQETQYF. The CDR3 DNA follows: TGTGCCAGCAGCATTTCCGGACGGCCACGGGGGCAAGAGACCCAGTACTTC.